The 13 T cell receptor beta chains reported below all come from one sample, sequenced in a study of blood T cells in healthy people across ages. Together with a sample-barcoded 5' primer, a J-beta primer mix was included in a second PCR lasting roughly 6 to 12 cycles. TCRdb fed the 5' RACE reads into MiXCR, producing one record per CDR3 protein. The data show roughly 1,500,000 distinct CDR3 sequences, about 35% seen once. What was sequenced was blood. The receptors come from a woman in her thirties in good health.

At least ten counts were recorded for this clonotype. V is TRBV5-1 and J is TRBJ2-7; D remains ambiguous. Between the trimmed V and J ends, which lost 6 bases and 2 bases, there was a span of 12 bases. Germline CDR1 SGHRS, CDR2 YFSETQ. This CDR3 is 13 amino acids long. The CDR3 reads CASKGTSTYEQYF. CDR3 sequence (DNA): TGCGCCAGCAAGGGAACATCTACCTACGAGCAGTACTTC.

The V call is TRBV7-9, the J call TRBJ1-4; D perhaps matches TRBD1 (6 bases). The CDR3 consists of 14 residues. Trimming left V 4 bases short and J 7 bases short, with 13 bases between. The germline gives CDR1 SEHNR, CDR2 FQNEAQ (reference sequence). Here the CDR3 DNA reads TGTGCCAGCAGCTCAGAAACAGGGTTTGAAAAACTGTTTTTT. Its protein is CASSSETGFEKLFF.

This clonotype was seen many times. The V call is TRBV20-1, the J call TRBJ2-5, with 7 nucleotides matching TRBD2. V lost 1 base and J lost 2; bases outside the gene matches: 7. Germline lookup yields CDR1 DFQATT and CDR2 SNEGSKA (reference sequence). CDR3 length: 15 amino acids. The CDR3 DNA reads as TGCAGTGCTAGAGGGCAAGCTAGCGGACAAGAGACCCAGTACTTC. Its protein product is CSARGQASGQETQYF.

This clonotype has only a few counts. The chain is built from TRBV12-3 or TRBV12-4 and TRBJ2-7, with TRBD2 as a possible D gene (6 bases). V was clipped by 7 bases and J by 3 bases, with 13 bases between them. The CDR3 covers 13 residues. The CDR3 nucleotides read TGTGCCAGCAACAGGAGGGGCCACTACGAGCAGTACTTC. It encodes CASNRRGHYEQYF.

A remark on this clonotype: Germline and junction disagree at one end, which may indicate a read error. The rearrangement uses TRBV7-2 and TRBJ1-4; TRBD1 matches 7 bases. Germline values: CDR1 SGHTA, CDR2 FQGNSA. CDR3 length: 15 residues. Here the CDR3 reads CACSFPTGQNEKLFF. For the CDR3, the DNA is TGTGCCTGCAGCTTCCCGACAGGGCAAAATGAAAAACTGTTTTTT.

The chain uses TRBV11-2 and TRBJ2-2, with D perhaps TRBD2 (7 bases). From germline, CDR1 is SGHAT and CDR2 FQNNGV. This CDR3 contains 16 residues. V was shortened by 6 bases and J by 2 bases, with 16 bases between the two germline ends. Written as DNA, the CDR3 is TGTGCCAGCAGGGGCTACGGGGGGCCTAACACCGGGGAGCTGTTTTTT. Translated: CASRGYGGPNTGELFF.

A word on this clonotype: The junction departs from germline at one end; a sequencing error may be responsible. V usage is TRBV5-8 and J usage is TRBJ2-7; TRBD1 agrees at 7 bases. Per the germline V gene, CDR1 is SGHTS and CDR2 is YDEGEE. The CDR3 sequence is 15 residues long. CDR3 bases: TGTGCCAGCAGCTTGATCCGACAGGGAAGCTACGAACAGTACTTC. As protein: CASSLIRQGSYEQYF. The full variable domain, with the rest looked up from reference TRBV5-8 and TRBJ2-7, is EAGVTQSPTHLIKTRGQQATLRCSPISGHTSVYWYQQALGLGLQFLLWYDEGEERNRGNFPPRFSGRQFPNYSSELNVNALELEDSALYLCASSLIRQGSYEQYFGPGTRLTVT.

This clonotype was seen more than once but under ten times. The chain is built from TRBV16 and TRBJ2-1; D call uncertain. This CDR3 is built from 12 residues. Trimming left V 0 bases short and J 7 bases short, with 4 bases between. The germline V gene has CDR1 KGHSY and CDR2 FQNENV. CDR3 residues: CASSQSRNEQFF. CDR3 nucleotide sequence: TGTGCCAGCAGCCAATCGCGGAATGAGCAGTTCTTC.

This clonotype was recorded a few times. This chain connects TRBV6-1 to TRBJ2-7, with D perhaps being TRBD1 or TRBD2 (5 bases each). This CDR3 has 14 residues. The germline V and J ends were trimmed by 1 base and 6 bases, with 13 bases remaining between them. Germline V gives CDR1 MNHNS, CDR2 SASEGT. CDR3 amino acids: CASSEGGPAAEQYF. In DNA form, the CDR3 reads TGTGCCAGCAGTGAAGGGGGACCGGCCGCCGAGCAGTACTTC.

This clonotype has only a few counts. The chain links TRBV20-1 to TRBJ2-1; 8 bases map to TRBD1. V gave up 5 bases and J gave up 5 bases; unmatched junction bases: 2. Germline-derived CDR1 and CDR2 are DFQATT and SNEGSKA (reference sequence). This CDR3 has 12 residues. The CDR3 DNA follows: TGCAGTGCTGGACAGGGTAACAATGAGCAGTTCTTC. Encoded protein: CSAGQGNNEQFF.

The V and J genes are TRBV6-1 and TRBJ1-3; D uncertain. Germline lookup yields CDR1 MNHNS and CDR2 SASEGT. This CDR3 is 14 amino acids long. V was shortened by 6 bases and J by 0 bases, with 9 bases between the two germline ends. CDR3 loop: CASSEYISGNTIYF. DNA for the CDR3: TGTGCCAGCAGCGAATATATCTCTGGAAACACCATATATTTT.

V gene TRBV9 combines with J gene TRBJ2-1; TRBD2 might be the D (6 bases). The V and J ends lost 6 bases and 1 base respectively, with 20 bases between them. Germline V gene sequence: CDR1 SGDLS, CDR2 YYNGEE. The CDR3 is 17 amino acids. CDR3 coding DNA: TGTGCCAGCACTCGGGGACTTCAAGGGTCATCCTACAATGAGCAGTTCTTC. Translated, it gives CASTRGLQGSSYNEQFF.

This clonotype was picked up a small number of times. J is TRBJ2-1 and V is TRBV7-2; TRBD2 agrees at 10 bases. The CDR3 runs to 16 residues. Unmatched junction bases numbered 8, after V lost 2 bases and J lost 7 bases. Germline V gene lookup returns CDR1 SGHTA and CDR2 FQGNSA. DNA for the CDR3: TGTGCCAGCAGCTTAAGTTACCAGCGGGGGGGAAATGAGCAGTTCTTC. It translates to CASSLSYQRGGNEQFF.